Below are 5 T cell receptor beta chains sequenced from a single sample in a study of graft-versus-host responses after intestinal transplantation. Their antigen targets remain unknown. Here immunoSEQ multiplex PCR was the method, and the copy in TCRdb shows in-frame clones only, minus some. This repertoire shows 84,000 or so clones, 80% to 90% found once; its top ten account for around 8%. The sample here was unstimulated CD8+ T cells sorted from spleen or lymph node cells, taken before transplant. These receptors all come from a human donor who was the organ donor for an intestinal transplant.

The chain employs TRBV28 and TRBJ2-7; D unclear. This CDR3 has 14 amino acids. Germline V CDR1 and CDR2: MDHEN, SYDVKM. V lost 3 bases and J 2 bases, leaving 11 bases between the germline ends. The CDR3 sequence is CASSFPQRAYEQYF. For the CDR3, the DNA is TGTGCCAGCAGTTTTCCACAGAGAGCCTACGAGCAGTACTTC.

The chain carries TRBV4-2 and TRBJ2-2; TRBD1 matches 10 bases. CDR3 length: 15 amino acids. V was pared by 5 bases and J by 3 bases, with 3 bases of the junction left unmatched. Germline CDR1 and CDR2: LGHNA and YNFKEQ. The DNA for the CDR3 is TGTGCCAGCAGCTCCGGGACAGGGGACACCGGGGAGCTGTTTTTT. Its protein is CASSSGTGDTGELFF.

The chain combines TRBV29-1 with TRBJ2-7; TRBD1 matches at 7 bases. Germline CDR1 and CDR2: SQVTM and ANQGSEA. With 3 bases clipped from V and 6 bases from J, the junction kept 8 bases outside the gene matches. This CDR3 spans 13 amino acids. The CDR3, as DNA: TGCAGCGTTGAGGACACATCAGGGGGCGAGCAGTACTTC. Translated, it gives CSVEDTSGGEQYF.

This chain links TRBV27 with TRBJ2-2; possible D gene TRBD2, 5 bases. Trimming pared 6 bases from V and 0 bases from J, leaving 8 bases between. The CDR3 is 14 residues long. Germline loops: CDR1 MNHEY, CDR2 SMNVEV (reference sequence). Here the CDR3 reads CASSPGANTGELFF. CDR3 coding DNA: TGTGCCAGCAGCCCCGGGGCGAACACCGGGGAGCTGTTTTTT.

The chain joins TRBV5-1 to TRBJ2-7; 7 bases line up with TRBD2. CDR3 length equals 16 residues. Germline values: CDR1 SGHRS, CDR2 YFSETQ. With V trimmed by 0 bases and J by 3 bases, 9 bases remained unmatched. The CDR3 here is CASSLAGTMKFYEQYF. The CDR3 DNA is TGCGCCAGCAGCTTGGCCGGGACTATGAAATTCTACGAGCAGTACTTC. Together with reference TRBV5-1 and TRBJ2-7, the CDR3 gives the full variable domain: KAGVTQTPRYLIKTRGQQVTLSCSPISGHRSVSWYQQTPGQGLQFLFEYFSETQRNKGNFPGRFSGRQFSNSRSEMNVSTLELGDSALYLCASSLAGTMKFYEQYFGPGTRLTVT.